This T cell receptor (beta chain) was captured in a study of blood T cell repertoires in COVID-19. Study summary: Sources were T cells, B-cell-depleted T cells, or PBMCs; the material itself was cDNA or gDNA.

In the original analysis: Reference gene primer amplification gave estimated nucleated cell counts. The repertoire was sequenced with immunoSEQ multiplex PCR; TCRdb's copy has only in-frame clones and lacks some. The V and J calls and the clone size are those of that table, but D and trimming were determined from the DNA. This repertoire shows 90,000 to 150,000 clones, roughly 87% found once; its top ten account for about a tenth. Trimming stripped 7 bases from V and 0 bases from J, with 15 bases between. Per germline, CDR1 SNHLY and CDR2 FYNNEI. The CDR3 is 15 residues long. Sequenced material: peripheral blood. The TCR sequence derives from an older man with acute or convalescent COVID-19. V is TRBV2 and J is TRBJ1-1, with D tentatively TRBD1 (6 bases). This CDR3 reads CASKTGSGMNTEAFF. The CDR3 nucleotides read TGTGCCAGCAAAACAGGGTCGGGGATGAACACTGAAGCTTTCTTT.